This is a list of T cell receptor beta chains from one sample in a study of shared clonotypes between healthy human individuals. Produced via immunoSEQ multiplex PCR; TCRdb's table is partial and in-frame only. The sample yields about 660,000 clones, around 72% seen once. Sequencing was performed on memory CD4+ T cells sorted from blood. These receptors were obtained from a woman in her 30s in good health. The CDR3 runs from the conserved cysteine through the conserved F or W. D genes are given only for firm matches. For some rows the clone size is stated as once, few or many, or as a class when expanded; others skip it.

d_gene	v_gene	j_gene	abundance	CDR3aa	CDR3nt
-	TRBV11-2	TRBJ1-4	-	CASSLDGEKLFF	TGTGCCAGCAGCTTAGATGGTGAAAAACTGTTTTTT
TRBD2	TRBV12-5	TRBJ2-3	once	CASAQREHTDTQYF	TGTGCTAGTGCCCAGCGGGAACACACAGATACGCAGTATTTT
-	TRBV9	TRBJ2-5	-	CASAKGAYETQYF	TGTGCCAGCGCCAAGGGAGCGTATGAGACCCAGTACTTC
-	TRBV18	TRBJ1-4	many	CASSPRGQPNEKLFF	TGTGCCAGCTCACCACGCGGGCAGCCTAATGAAAAACTGTTTTTT
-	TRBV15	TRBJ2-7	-	CATSRPGATYEQYF	TGTGCCACCAGCAGACCGGGGGCGACCTACGAGCAGTACTTC
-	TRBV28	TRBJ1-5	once	CASSFSAGGESNQPQHF	TGTGCCAGCAGTTTCTCGGCGGGGGGTGAGAGCAATCAGCCCCAGCATTTT
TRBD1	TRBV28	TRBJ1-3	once	CASSPSTGDIGNTIYF	TGTGCCAGCAGTCCGTCCACAGGGGATATCGGAAACACCATATATTTT
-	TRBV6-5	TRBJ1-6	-	CASSLAGRNSPLHF	TGTGCCAGCAGTTTGGCGGGGCGGAATTCACCCCTCCACTTT
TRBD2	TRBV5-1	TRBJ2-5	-	CATQSGNGETQYF	TGCGCCACTCAAAGCGGGAATGGGGAGACCCAGTACTTC
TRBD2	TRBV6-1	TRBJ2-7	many	CASSGEGLAGVQQYF	TGTGCCAGCAGTGGAGAGGGACTAGCGGGAGTACAGCAGTACTTC
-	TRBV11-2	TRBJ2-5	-	CASSLPFKGIRKTQYF	TGTGCCAGCAGCTTACCCTTTAAGGGTATTCGGAAGACCCAGTACTTC
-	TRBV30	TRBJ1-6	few	CAWSFREFYNSPLHF	TGTGCCTGGAGTTTCAGAGAATTCTATAATTCACCCCTCCACTTT
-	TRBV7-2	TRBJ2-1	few	CASSLGALTYNEQFF	TGTGCCAGCAGCTTAGGCGCACTAACCTACAATGAGCAGTTCTTC
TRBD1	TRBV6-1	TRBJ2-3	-	CASSESGSGGDTQYF	TGTGCCAGCAGTGAATCGGGGTCAGGGGGAGATACGCAGTATTTT
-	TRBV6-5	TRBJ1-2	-	CASSYSRQDYGYTF	TGTGCCAGCAGTTACTCGAGACAGGACTATGGCTACACCTTC
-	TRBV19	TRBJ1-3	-	CASSSPGAGNTIYF	TGTGCCAGTAGTTCCCCCGGAGCTGGAAACACCATATATTTT
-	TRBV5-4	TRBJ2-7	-	CASSLATSYEQYF	TGTGCCAGCAGCTTGGCTACTAGCTACGAGCAGTACTTC
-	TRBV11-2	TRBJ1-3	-	CASSLALAGASGNTIYF	TGTGCCAGCAGCTTAGCGCTGGCAGGGGCCTCTGGAAACACCATATATTTT
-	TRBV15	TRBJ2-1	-	CATSRRTATYNEQFF	TGTGCCACCAGCAGAAGGACAGCGACCTACAATGAGCAGTTCTTC
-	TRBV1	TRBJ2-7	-	CTSMTSLPAYEQYF	TGCACCAGCATGACTAGCCTTCCCGCCTACGAGCAGTACTTC
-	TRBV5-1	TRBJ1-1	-	CASSLRGNTEAFF	TGCGCCAGCAGCTTGCGGGGGAACACTGAAGCTTTCTTT
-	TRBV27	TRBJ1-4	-	CASSPRPNEKLFF	TGTGCCAGCAGTCCCCGGCCAAATGAAAAACTGTTTTTT
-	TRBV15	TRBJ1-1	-	CATSEGMRDTEAFF	TGTGCCACCAGCGAGGGTATGAGGGACACTGAAGCTTTCTTT
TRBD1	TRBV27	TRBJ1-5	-	CASSTLGTGSQPQHF	TGTGCCAGCAGTACCCTAGGGACAGGGAGTCAGCCCCAGCATTTT
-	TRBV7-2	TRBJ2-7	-	CASSLGRGYEQYF	TGTGCCAGCAGCTTAGGGCGAGGCTACGAGCAGTACTTC
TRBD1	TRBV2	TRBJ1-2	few	CASSASGQANYGYTF	TGTGCCAGCAGTGCGTCGGGACAGGCGAACTATGGCTACACCTTC
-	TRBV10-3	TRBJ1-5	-	CAISQPQHF	TGTGCCATCAGTCAGCCCCAGCATTTT
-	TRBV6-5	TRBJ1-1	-	CASSSLFGAEETEAFF	TGTGCCAGCAGTTCACTCTTCGGGGCTGAGGAGACTGAAGCTTTCTTT
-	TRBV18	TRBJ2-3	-	CASSPGGGLSTDTQYF	TGTGCCAGCTCACCCGGTGGCGGGTTAAGCACAGATACGCAGTATTTT
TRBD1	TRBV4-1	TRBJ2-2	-	CASRGQGRNPGELFF	TGCGCCAGCAGGGGACAGGGGAGAAATCCCGGGGAGCTGTTTTTT
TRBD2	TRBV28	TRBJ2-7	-	CASSFRLAGVYEQYF	TGTGCCAGCAGTTTCCGACTAGCGGGAGTCTACGAGCAGTACTTC
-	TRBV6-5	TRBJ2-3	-	CASSYGHRGTDTQYF	TGTGCCAGCAGTTACGGTCACCGAGGCACAGATACGCAGTATTTT
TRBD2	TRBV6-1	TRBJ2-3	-	CASSGTGGASTQYF	TGTGCCAGCAGTGGGACGGGAGGGGCGTCTACGCAGTATTTT
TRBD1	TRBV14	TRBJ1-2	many	CASSHTRQGWYGYTF	TGTGCCAGCAGCCACACCAGACAGGGCTGGTATGGCTACACCTTC
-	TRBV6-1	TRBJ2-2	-	CASPRTGGELFF	TGTGCCAGCCCCCGTACTGGGGGGGAGCTGTTTTTT
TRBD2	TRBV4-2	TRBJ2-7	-	CASSQESSGSSYEQYF	TGTGCCAGCAGCCAAGAATCCAGCGGGAGCTCCTACGAGCAGTACTTC
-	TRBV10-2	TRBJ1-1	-	CASRPGPHTEAFF	TGCGCCAGCAGACCGGGACCACACACTGAAGCTTTCTTT
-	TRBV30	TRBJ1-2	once	CAWIDWGLGGYTF	TGTGCCTGGATAGACTGGGGGTTGGGTGGCTACACCTTC
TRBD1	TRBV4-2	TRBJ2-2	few	CASSQYLLGQGGTGELFF	TGTGCCAGCAGCCAATACCTATTAGGACAGGGGGGGACCGGGGAGCTGTTTTTT
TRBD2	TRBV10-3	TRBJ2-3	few	CAISSGTSSTDTQYF	TGTGCCATCAGTTCCGGGACTAGCAGCACAGATACGCAGTATTTT
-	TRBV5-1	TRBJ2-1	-	CASSLLRGPAEQFF	TGCGCCAGCAGCTTGTTGCGGGGGCCGGCTGAGCAGTTCTTC
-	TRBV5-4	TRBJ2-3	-	CASSPRTSTDTQYF	TGTGCCAGCAGCCCTCGGACTAGCACAGATACGCAGTATTTT
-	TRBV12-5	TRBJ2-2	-	CASGYYTGELFF	TGTGCTAGTGGATACTACACCGGGGAGCTGTTTTTT
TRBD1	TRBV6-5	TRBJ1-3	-	CASSGTDSGNTIYF	TGTGCCAGCAGTGGGACAGACTCTGGAAACACCATATATTTT